This TCR beta chain was obtained from a study of CXCR3-negative and CXCR3-positive naive CD8 T cells. CDR3 length: 15 residues. CDR1 and CDR2 from the germline V gene are DFQATT and SNEGSKA (reference sequence). The method, 5' RACE with UMI labels, was used to prepare the TRB cDNA libraries. No DNA is given; TCRdb re-called the 5' RACE reads and lists each CDR3 protein once. The sample table includes 100,000 to 150,000 distinct CDR3 sequences. J is TRBJ2-1 and V is TRBV20-1; TCRdb's D gene call, TRBD2, goes unchecked for lack of DNA. The specimen was naive CXCR3- CD8+ T cells from blood. As to subset: CD45RO-CCR7+CD27+CD95- naive CD8+ T cells lacking CXCR3 (TNR3-). This receptor was taken from a human donor in good health. Some clones in this sample may be carry-over from other donors' samples. CDR3 protein: CSALTSGSRGNEQFF.